This T cell receptor beta chain was found in a study of control samples from healthy donors and cancer patients. The junction had 8 bases not matched to a gene; V was cut back by 4 bases and J by 5 bases. CDR1 is MGHRA and CDR2 is YSYEKL in the germline V gene. The CDR3 contains 15 residues. The repertoire was sequenced with immunoSEQ multiplex PCR; TCRdb's copy has only in-frame clones and lacks some. The table has 20,000 to 25,000 clones, approximately 80% seen once. The source of this sequence is a man aged 55 to 70 with head and neck cancer. The chain is built from TRBV4-1 and TRBJ2-7; 10 bases align to TRBD1. The sample taken for sequencing was PBMCs. The CDR3 sequence: CASSLKGQGSHEQYF. CDR3 in DNA: TGCGCCAGCAGCCTAAAGGGACAGGGGTCCCACGAGCAGTACTTC.